The next 23 T cell receptor beta chains were all read from a single sample in a study of blood T cell repertoires in COVID-19 (dated by TCRdb to about 2020). Library preparation used the immunoSEQ multiplex PCR assay. Held by TCRdb, this immuneACCESS table contains in-frame sequences only and omits some clones. Under half of the omission traces to an unresolved V gene where checked; the cause of the rest is unknown. Within this sample are about 220,000 clones, with around 80% of them counted one time only. Together, the top ten hold about 7% of the sample. Sequencing was carried out using peripheral blood. The origin of the receptors is a woman in her sixties or seventies with acute or convalescent COVID-19.

The sample holds a few counts of this clone. The same CDR3 also results from other DNA sequences found in this sample. The V and J genes are TRBV9 and TRBJ2-2; D gene uncertain. The V gene lost 0 bases and the J gene lost 2 bases, with 5 bases spanning the gap. CDR1 SGDLS and CDR2 YYNGEE come from the germline V gene. This CDR3 contains 14 residues. This CDR3 is CASSVGANTGELFF. The CDR3 bases are TGTGCCAGCAGCGTAGGCGCCAACACCGGGGAGCTGTTTTTT.

This chain joins TRBV13 and TRBJ1-1; D unresolved. This CDR3 is built from 14 residues. Per the germline V gene, CDR1 is PRHDT and CDR2 is FYEKMQ (reference sequence). Trimming pared 0 bases from V and 2 bases from J, leaving 7 bases between. CDR3: CASSLGAANTEAFF. The CDR3 nucleotides read TGTGCCAGCAGCTTAGGAGCGGCAAACACTGAAGCTTTCTTT.

This clone was seen a single time. V is TRBV18 and J is TRBJ1-5; 7 bases line up with TRBD1. Unmatched junction bases numbered 13, after V lost 1 base and J lost 1 base. This CDR3 region has 19 residues. The germline CDR1 and CDR2 sequences are KGHSH and LQKENI. CDR3 region: CASSPRWDRTSESNQPQHF. The CDR3 coding sequence is TGTGCCAGCTCACCACGTTGGGACAGAACTTCGGAAAGCAATCAGCCCCAGCATTTT.

In its sample, this clone was seen many times. The chain is built from TRBV5-1 and TRBJ1-2; 11 bases are shared with TRBD1. The germline gives CDR1 SGHRS, CDR2 YFSETQ. The CDR3 contains 15 residues. V gave up 3 bases and J gave up 5 bases; unmatched junction bases: 6. The CDR3 sequence: CASSSGTGGGYGYTF. CDR3 nucleotide sequence: TGCGCCAGCAGCTCCGGGACAGGGGGAGGATATGGCTACACCTTC.

V is TRBV7-2 and J is TRBJ2-3; the match to TRBD2 covers 14 bases. Per the germline V gene, CDR1 is SGHTA and CDR2 is FQGNSA. V shed 1 base, J shed 3 bases, and the junction held 3 bases outside the gene matches. The CDR3 contains 17 residues. CDR3 protein: CASSLGLAGGLTDTQYF. The CDR3 DNA follows: TGTGCCAGCAGCTTAGGACTAGCGGGGGGGCTTACAGATACGCAGTATTTT. The variable domain in full, completed from reference TRBV7-2 and TRBJ2-3, reads GAGVSQSPSNKVTEKGKDVELRCDPISGHTALYWYRQSLGQGLEFLIYFQGNSAPDKSGLPSDRFSAERTGGSVSTLTIQRTQQEDSAVYLCASSLGLAGGLTDTQYFGPGTRLTVL.

The gene calls are TRBV12-5 and TRBJ2-2, with D tentatively TRBD1 (5 bases). Trimming removed 5 bases at V and 0 bases at J, with 10 bases between. This CDR3 spans 15 amino acids. The germline CDR1 and CDR2 sequences are LGHNT and FRNRAP. The CDR3 bases are TGTGCTAGTGGTCTCGGACACGCGAACACCGGGGAGCTGTTTTTT. Amino acid sequence: CASGLGHANTGELFF.

The V and J genes are TRBV2 and TRBJ2-5; TRBD1 matches at 9 bases. The CDR3 contains 13 residues. The junction had 4 bases not matched to a gene; V was cut back by 7 bases and J by 4 bases. The V gene's germline CDR1 is SNHLY and CDR2 FYNNEI. The CDR3: CASKGQGGETQYF. The DNA of the CDR3 is TGTGCCAGCAAGGGACAGGGCGGAGAGACCCAGTACTTC.

The gene calls are TRBV5-1 and TRBJ2-2; D perhaps matches TRBD1 (6 bases). With 4 bases removed from V and 1 base from J, the gap between germline ends came to 8 bases. This CDR3 is 14 amino acids long. Per the germline V gene, CDR1 is SGHRS and CDR2 is YFSETQ. The DNA for the CDR3 is TGCGCCAGCAGCCCGGGACAGAACACCGGGGAGCTGTTTTTT. Translating gives CASSPGQNTGELFF. Full variable domain (remainder filled in from reference TRBV5-1 and TRBJ2-2): KAGVTQTPRYLIKTRGQQVTLSCSPISGHRSVSWYQQTPGQGLQFLFEYFSETQRNKGNFPGRFSGRQFSNSRSEMNVSTLELGDSALYLCASSPGQNTGELFFGEGSRLTVL.

The chain employs TRBV24-1 and TRBJ2-5; 8 bases line up with TRBD1. Per the germline V gene, CDR1 is KGHDR and CDR2 is SFDVKD. The trim removed 6 bases at V and 4 bases at J, leaving 15 bases unmatched. This CDR3 is 17 amino acids long. CDR3 sequence: CATSSLSWQGAGETQYF. DNA for the CDR3: TGTGCCACCAGTTCCCTATCGTGGCAGGGGGCCGGAGAGACCCAGTACTTC.

This clone has a handful of counts. The chain uses TRBV7-2 and TRBJ2-4, with D unclear. The CDR3 covers 14 residues. The V gene's germline CDR1 is SGHTA and CDR2 FQGNSA. Trimming stripped 3 bases from V and 9 bases from J, with 15 bases between. The CDR3 bases are TGTGCCAGCAGCTTCACCCCCGGTCTCGGCATTCAGTACTTC. This codes for CASSFTPGLGIQYF.

The rearrangement uses TRBV5-4 and TRBJ2-2; 9 bases map to TRBD1. Germline loops: CDR1 SGHNT, CDR2 YYREEE (reference sequence). After removal of 5 bases from V and 6 bases from J, the junction contained 5 bases not matched to a gene. The CDR3 is made up of 14 amino acids. Written as DNA, the CDR3 is TGTGCCAGCAGGCCGGGACAGGGCGCCGGGGAGCTGTTTTTT. Its protein is CASRPGQGAGELFF.

The rearrangement joins TRBV5-1 to TRBJ2-1; D unclear. V lost 3 bases to trimming and J lost 0 bases, with 10 bases between them. The germline CDR1 and CDR2 sequences are SGHRS and YFSETQ. CDR3 length: 15 amino acids. The CDR3 sequence: CASSSSSASYNEQFF. CDR3 nucleotides: TGCGCCAGCAGCTCCTCGAGTGCCTCCTACAATGAGCAGTTCTTC.

The chain is built from TRBV21-1 and TRBJ2-5; the DNA was not compared with TRBD2, the D call given in the table. TRBV21-1 is termed a pseudogene. This CDR3 has 17 amino acids. CDR3 nucleotide sequence: TGTGCCAGCAGCAAACGGTATCGGCGGGGGGACCAAGAGACCCAGTACTTC. Translating it yields CASSKRYRRGDQETQYF.

V gene TRBV10-3 combines with J gene TRBJ1-1; D gene unclear. Trimming cost V 3 bases and J 2 bases, with 7 bases left between them. Germline CDR1 and CDR2: ENHRY and SYGVKD. This CDR3 region has 13 residues. The CDR3 nucleotides read TGTGCCATCAGTGAACAGTTAAACACTGAAGCTTTCTTT. Protein: CAISEQLNTEAFF.

This chain joins TRBV6-2 or TRBV6-3 and TRBJ1-2; the match to TRBD1 covers 7 bases. Germline CDR1 is MNHEY and CDR2 is SVGEGT. V shed 6 bases, J shed 3 bases, and the junction held 4 bases outside the gene matches. The CDR3 totals 13 residues. The CDR3 loop is CASSRDRDYGYTF. The DNA of the CDR3 is TGTGCCAGCAGCCGCGACAGGGACTATGGCTACACCTTC.

The genes are TRBV7-9 and TRBJ2-5; D uncertain. Germline V gene lookup returns CDR1 SEHNR and CDR2 FQNEAQ (reference sequence). Deletions cut 4 bases from V and 5 bases from J, with 8 bases between. This CDR3 comprises 12 residues. CDR3: CASSSIGETQYF. The CDR3, as DNA: TGTGCCAGCAGCTCCATCGGGGAGACCCAGTACTTC.

This clone was seen a single time. The chain has TRBV5-1 and TRBJ2-7, with TRBD1 identical over 8 bases. The CDR3 runs to 15 residues. From germline, CDR1 is SGHRS and CDR2 YFSETQ. V lost 0 bases to trimming and J lost 8 bases; unmatched junction nucleotides: 10. CDR3 in amino acids: CASSLGGTGSDQQYV. The CDR3 region has the DNA TGCGCCAGCAGCTTGGGAGGGACAGGTTCAGATCAGCAGTACGTC.

This clone was observed at least ten times. V is TRBV5-1 and J is TRBJ2-2; TRBD2 matches at 11 bases. Germline loops: CDR1 SGHRS, CDR2 YFSETQ. The ends lost 1 base at V and 7 bases at J; junction bases unmatched: 18. This CDR3 is built from 20 residues. CDR3 loop: CASSLLIPRLAGIGGGELFF. CDR3 bases: TGCGCCAGCAGCTTGTTAATTCCCCGACTAGCGGGGATTGGCGGCGGGGAGCTGTTTTTT.

This chain connects TRBV30 to TRBJ2-7; the match to TRBD1 covers 7 bases. J was trimmed by 3 bases and V by 0 bases; bases with no gene match: 8. CDR3 size: 15 residues. The germline V gene encodes CDR1 GTSNPN and CDR2 SVGIG (reference sequence). CDR3 loop: CAWSVITAGGYEQYF. CDR3 nucleotide sequence: TGTGCCTGGAGTGTAATAACCGCAGGGGGCTACGAGCAGTACTTC. Filled out from reference TRBV30 and TRBJ2-7, the complete variable domain reads SQTIHQWPATLVQPVGSPLSLECTVEGTSNPNLYWYRQAAGRGLQLLFYSVGIGQISSEVPQNLSASRPQDRQFILSSKKLLLSDSGFYLCAWSVITAGGYEQYFGPGTRLTVT.

This chain joins TRBV6-2 or TRBV6-3 and TRBJ2-1; TRBD2 aligns across 7 bases. This CDR3 contains 16 residues. CDR1 and CDR2 from the germline V gene are MNHEY and SVGEGT. Trimming removed 5 bases from V and 1 base from J; junction bases left unmatched: 8. In DNA form, the CDR3 reads TGTGCCAGCAGTGATTTCTCGGGGGGATCCTACAATGAGCAGTTCTTC. It specifies CASSDFSGGSYNEQFF.

V gene TRBV4-3 combines with J gene TRBJ2-5, with TRBD2 matching 12 bases. Germline values: CDR1 LGHNA, CDR2 YSLEER. J lost 5 bases, V lost 0 bases, and 7 bases had no gene match. The CDR3 extends over 17 amino acids. The CDR3 reads CASSQEASGGAGETQYF. In nucleotides, the CDR3 is TGCGCCAGCAGCCAAGAGGCTAGCGGGGGGGCCGGGGAGACCCAGTACTTC.

This clone was recorded a few times. The chain links TRBV6-6 to TRBJ1-4, with 11 nucleotides matching TRBD1. CDR1 and CDR2 (germline): MNHNY, SVGAGI (reference sequence). The junction had 9 bases not matched to a gene; V was cut back by 5 bases and J by 4 bases. The CDR3 loop spans 17 amino acids. As DNA, the CDR3 is TGTGCCAGCAGTCCGGGACAGGGGGTTTTCGGTAATGAAAAACTGTTTTTT. Translated: CASSPGQGVFGNEKLFF.

The V and J genes are TRBV2 and TRBJ2-2; D unclear. CDR3 length: 15 amino acids. V was shortened by 7 bases and J by 4 bases, with 16 bases between the two germline ends. The germline V gene encodes CDR1 SNHLY and CDR2 FYNNEI. The CDR3 nucleotides read TGTGCCAGCAAGGCCAGGTCAGGCACCACCGGGGAGCTGTTTTTT. Encoded protein: CASKARSGTTGELFF.